The clone carrying this TCR beta chain was observed a few times. Its matching antigen is unknown. The CDR3 is 14 residues long. CDR1 and CDR2 from the germline V gene are SNHLY and FYNNEI. V was shortened by 7 bases and J by 2 bases, with 13 bases between the two germline ends. This sample was taken from a study of T-cell memory formation after mild COVID-19. Study at large: Across donors, TCR clusters were largely donor specific. Study observations and caveats: Clones contracting day 15 to 85 were balanced CD4/CD8; later expanders leaned CD4+. The CD4+ clones that contracted clustered mainly within CM and EM, and the CD8+ clones concentrated in EMRA.

Constant-segment primers and 5'RACE yielded cDNA libraries for TCR alpha and TCR beta, each carrying sample barcodes and UMIs. TCRdb analysed the 5' RACE reads with MiXCR anew, one entry per CDR3 protein. The sample shows about 100,000 distinct CDR3 sequences, around 10% of them seen only once. Material for sequencing was PBMCs or a T cell subset sorted from them (not recorded which). V is TRBV2 and J is TRBJ2-3, with D uncertain. This TCR was sampled from a man aged 18 to 35 who had mild COVID-19 (a few samples of this study predate the infection). Cell type and time point are not known. CDR3 sequence: CASMGSLDTDTQYF. In nucleotides, the CDR3 is TGTGCCAGCATGGGATCGTTAGACACAGATACGCAGTATTTT.